The T cell receptor beta chain under discussion was sequenced for a study of beta chain features in type 1 diabetes. Study-wide findings and caveats: Comparison showed that naive, central memory and Treg TCRB repertoires appeared more similar among patients than among healthy donors. Shortening of TCRB CDR3s, moderate but significant, appeared in all four CD4+ subsets of Type 1 diabetes patients.

Expressed TCRB transcripts were sequenced, since all the RNA that had been isolated was reverse transcribed. Profiled with immunoSEQ multiplex PCR; TCRdb holds only in-frame clones, not every one. Among 400,000 to 600,000 clones listed, around 30% were seen once. This CDR3 contains 13 residues. V lost 7 bases, J lost 2 bases, and 1 base stayed unmatched. Germline V lookup: CDR1 SGHRS, CDR2 YFSETQ. CD45RO/CCR7/CD25/CD127/CD95/CD27 sorting isolated CD4+ naive, central memory, regulatory and stem cell-like memory cells. Sorting produced populations that all topped 95% purity. Notes on this clone: The antigen is unknown.

The clonotype comes from a young man in good health. The chain couples TRBV5-1 to TRBJ2-3; 10 bases are a match to TRBD1. Sequencing was performed on naive CD4+ T cells from blood. The CDR3 sequence is CASGQGDTDTQYF. The CDR3 DNA reads as TGCGCCAGCGGACAGGGGGACACAGATACGCAGTATTTT.